This TCR beta chain is drawn from a study of OX40 agonist ivuxolimab in advanced cancers. Whole-study context: People in dose escalation had one of these cancers: hepatocellular carcinoma, melanoma, renal cell or head and neck cancer. Mean age 60 years, range about 20 to 79; about 85% male.

The CDR3 consists of 11 residues. CDR1 is SGHVS, CDR2 FQNEAQ, per germline. Trimming took 5 bases from V and 0 from J, leaving 2 bases between them. Assay: immunoSEQ multiplex PCR; the TCRdb copy retains only in-frame clones and omits some. The data hold 55,000 to 70,000 clones, with around 85% observed a single time. This chain joins TRBV7-8 and TRBJ2-7; D gene uncertain. This receptor was identified in an adult with an advanced solid tumor such as melanoma, head and neck, liver or kidney cancer. The material sequenced was CD4+ or CD8+ T cells sorted from blood, taken in a trial of the OX40 agonist ivuxolimab. CDR3 coding DNA: TGTGCCAGCAGCCTCTCCTACGAGCAGTACTTC. It encodes CASSLSYEQYF. The full variable domain, its missing parts supplied by reference TRBV7-8 and TRBJ2-7, is GAGVSQSPRYKVAKRGQDVALRCDPISGHVSLFWYQQALGQGPEFLTYFQNEAQLDKSGLPSDRFFAERPEGSVSTLKIQRTQQEDSAVYLCASSLSYEQYFGPGTRLTVT.